This T cell receptor beta chain is from a study of OX40 agonist ivuxolimab in advanced cancers. Study-wide background: The dose-escalation cohort had hepatocellular carcinoma, melanoma, renal cell or head and neck cancer.

Blood samples were obtained at baseline, cycle 4 day 1, and cycle 7 day 1. Germline assignment: CDR1 MNHNY and CDR2 SVGAGI (reference sequence). There are 13 residues in the CDR3. Trimming removed 5 bases at V and 5 bases at J, with 9 bases between. Repertoires were generated with immunoSEQ multiplex PCR, while TCRdb's copy carries only in-frame clones and drops some. The data hold 15,000 to 25,000 clones, with 83% observed a single time. This TCR was recovered from an adult with an advanced solid tumor such as melanoma, head and neck, liver or kidney cancer. The chain employs TRBV6-6 and TRBJ2-2, with D hard to call. The input for sequencing was CD4+ or CD8+ T cells sorted from blood, taken in a trial of the OX40 agonist ivuxolimab. The CDR3 DNA follows: TGTGCCAGCAGTGAGCAGATGACCGGGGAGCTGTTTTTT. Translating it yields CASSEQMTGELFF.